The clone carrying this TCR beta chain has at least ten counts. What it binds is not known. The data were obtained in a study of naive and memory T cell subsets. Findings and caveats of the study: Diversity fell and Gini index rose from naive through CM, EM, EMRA. In naive cells, over 90% of TCR sequences were seen only once. Expression changes during T cell differentiation may affect RNA-based TCR counts. Naive repertoires, especially CD8, held a few larger clonotypes, possibly memory cells re-expressing CD45RA.

Two oligonucleotides, mixed equimolar, formed the beta constant-region primer covering TRBC1 and TRBC2. Nested alpha and beta constant-region primers with the SP2 primer drove four PCR rounds on ligated cDNA. TCRdb reanalysed the UMI-ligation and nested PCR reads using MiXCR and keeps one entry per CDR3 protein. In the table there are about 100,000 distinct CDR3 sequences, roughly 15% of which are singletons. Cells stained for CD3, CD4, CD8, CD45RA and CD27 were sorted into four subsets. Per germline, CDR1 MNHEY and CDR2 SVGEGT. V lost 0 bases, J lost 1 base, and 9 bases lay in between. This CDR3 spans 15 amino acids.

The sample consisted of naive CD8+ T cells from blood. This TCR was recovered from a human donor in good health. This rearrangement joins TRBV6-2 or TRBV6-3 to TRBJ1-1, with D unresolved. Written as DNA, the CDR3 is TGTGCCAGCAGTTACTCCCCTCGTGGGAACACTGAAGCTTTCTTT. This gives the protein CASSYSPRGNTEAFF.